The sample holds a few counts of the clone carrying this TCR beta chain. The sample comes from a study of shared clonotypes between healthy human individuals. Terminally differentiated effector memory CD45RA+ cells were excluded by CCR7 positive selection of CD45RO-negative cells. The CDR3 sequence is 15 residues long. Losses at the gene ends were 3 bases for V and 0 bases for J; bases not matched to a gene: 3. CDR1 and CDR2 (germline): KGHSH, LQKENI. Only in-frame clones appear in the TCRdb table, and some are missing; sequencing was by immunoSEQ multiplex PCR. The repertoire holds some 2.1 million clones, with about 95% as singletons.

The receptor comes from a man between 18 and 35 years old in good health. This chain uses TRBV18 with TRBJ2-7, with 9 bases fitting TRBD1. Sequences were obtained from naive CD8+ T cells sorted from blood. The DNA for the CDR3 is TGTGCCAGCTCACCGACGGGACAGGGCTCCTACGAGCAGTACTTC. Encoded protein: CASSPTGQGSYEQYF.